What follows are 17 T cell receptor beta chains derived from one specimen sequenced in a study of blood T cell repertoires in COVID-19. Only in-frame clones appear in the TCRdb table, and some are missing; sequencing was by immunoSEQ multiplex PCR. This table holds about 180,000 clones, approximately 85% found once. The specimen was peripheral blood. The receptors here all came from an older woman with COVID-19, enrolled during active disease.

Notes on this clone: A read error may explain this, as a much larger clone is one base away. Other DNA sequences in the sample encode the same CDR3. The rearrangement links TRBV5-1 to TRBJ1-5; maybe TRBD1 (5 bases). The V gene's germline CDR1 is SGHRS and CDR2 YFSETQ. The CDR3 spans 13 residues. V was pared by 0 bases and J by 6 bases, with 7 bases between. CDR3 sequence (DNA): TGCGCCAGCAGCTTGGCCGGGGGTCAGCCCCAGCATTTT. It encodes CASSLAGGQPQHF.

This clone came up once. V gene TRBV29-1 combines with J gene TRBJ2-1, with D possibly TRBD2 on 6 matching bases. CDR1 is SQVTM and CDR2 is ANQGSEA in the germline V gene. The V and J ends lost 4 bases and 2 bases respectively, with 9 bases between them. CDR3 length: 13 amino acids. The CDR3, as DNA: TGCAGCGTTGCACTAGCCGCCTACAATGAGCAGTTCTTC. This translates into CSVALAAYNEQFF.

The chain couples TRBV6-2 or TRBV6-3 to TRBJ1-3, with D maybe TRBD1 (5 bases). The CDR3 is made up of 15 amino acids. The germline V gene has CDR1 MNHEY and CDR2 SVGEGT. Trimming shortened V by 2 bases and J by 2 bases, and 10 bases separated the two germline ends. Here the CDR3 reads CASSYGGVAGNTIYF. The CDR3 bases are TGTGCCAGCAGTTACGGGGGGGTTGCTGGAAACACCATATATTTT.

The V gene is TRBV11-2, the J gene TRBJ2-3; D gene unclear. The CDR3 loop spans 12 amino acids. Germline CDR1 SGHAT, CDR2 FQNNGV. The V end lost 7 bases, the J end lost 3 bases, and 8 bases lay between the germline ends. CDR3 in DNA: TGTGCCAGCACCCACGGTACAGATACGCAGTATTTT. It is translated as CASTHGTDTQYF.

This clone was counted only a few times. The chain is built from TRBV5-8 and TRBJ2-7; 8 positions match TRBD1. The CDR3 runs 15 residues. Germline CDR1 is SGHTS and CDR2 is YDEGEE. V lost 2 bases, J lost 4 bases, and 8 bases stayed unmatched. The CDR3 is CASSFRGQGRYEQYF. CDR3 DNA sequence: TGTGCCAGCAGCTTTAGAGGACAGGGAAGGTACGAGCAGTACTTC. Full variable domain (remainder filled in from reference TRBV5-8 and TRBJ2-7): EAGVTQSPTHLIKTRGQQATLRCSPISGHTSVYWYQQALGLGLQFLLWYDEGEERNRGNFPPRFSGRQFPNYSSELNVNALELEDSALYLCASSFRGQGRYEQYFGPGTRLTVT.

V usage is TRBV27 and J usage is TRBJ2-2; D is perhaps TRBD1 (5 bases). Trimming removed 10 bases from V and 6 bases from J, with 18 bases in between. Germline CDR1 and CDR2: MNHEY and SMNVEV (reference sequence). The length of the CDR3 is 14 residues. This chain's CDR3 is CATQRPGSPGELFF. For the CDR3, the DNA is TGTGCCACCCAACGACCAGGGTCACCCGGGGAGCTGTTTTTT.

The CDR3: CAAPPDRNSPLHF. The DNA for the CDR3 is TGCGCCGCACCCCCTGATCGGAATTCACCCCTCCACTTT. The chain couples TRBV10-1 to TRBJ1-6; no reliable D call. The CDR3 runs 13 residues. Trimming cost V 11 bases and J 7 bases, with 15 bases left between them. CDR1 and CDR2 from the germline V gene are WNHNN and SYGVQD (reference sequence).

Notes on this clone: Additional DNA sequences in this sample encode the identical CDR3. The chain combines TRBV25-1 with TRBJ2-5; 9 bases align to TRBD1. V was clipped by 1 base and J by 4 bases; unmatched bases: 4. This CDR3 region has 15 residues. Germline assignment: CDR1 MGHDK and CDR2 SYGVNS. The CDR3 is CASSESGQGGETQYF. DNA of the CDR3: TGTGCCAGCAGTGAATCGGGACAGGGCGGAGAGACCCAGTACTTC.

J is TRBJ1-4 and V is TRBV3-1 (or the pseudogene TRBV3-2), with 9 bases identical to TRBD1. Germline CDR1 is LGHDT and CDR2 is YNNKEL (reference sequence). V was pared by 2 bases and J by 2 bases, with 6 bases of the junction left unmatched. The CDR3 has 17 residues. CDR3 in amino acids: CASSQLQGARTNEKLFF. In nucleotides, the CDR3 is TGTGCCAGCAGCCAATTACAGGGGGCGAGGACTAATGAAAAACTGTTTTTT.

This clone turned up a few times. The genes are TRBV29-1 and TRBJ1-5; 9 positions agree with TRBD1. The CDR3 runs 13 residues. The V gene end was trimmed by 7 bases and the J gene end by 6 bases; junction bases not matched to a gene: 7. From germline, CDR1 is SQVTM and CDR2 ANQGSEA. The CDR3 DNA reads as TGCAGCGCCGTCCCGGGACAGGGTCAGCCCCAGCATTTT. Protein: CSAVPGQGQPQHF.

The chain has TRBV19 and TRBJ1-2; a possible D gene is TRBD1 (6 bases). Germline V gene sequence: CDR1 LNHDA, CDR2 SQIVND (reference sequence). The CDR3 consists of 14 residues. Trimming took 6 bases from V and 7 from J, leaving 18 bases between them. In nucleotides, the CDR3 is TGTGCCAGTAGCCAGGGGCCGCCCAAGGGTGGCTACACCTTC. Its translation is CASSQGPPKGGYTF. Based on the CDR3 plus reference TRBV19 and TRBJ1-2, the full variable domain is DGGITQSPKYLFRKEGQNVTLSCEQNLNHDAMYWYRQDPGQGLRLIYYSQIVNDFQKGDIAEGYSVSREKKESFPLTVTSAQKNPTAFYLCASSQGPPKGGYTFGSGTRLTVV.

This chain connects TRBV11-2 to TRBJ2-1; 13 bases are shared with TRBD2. Germline V gene sequence: CDR1 SGHAT, CDR2 FQNNGV. The junction had 3 bases not matched to a gene; V was cut back by 5 bases and J by 2 bases. The CDR3 consists of 16 residues. CDR3: CASSRTSGGTYNEQFF. CDR3 in DNA: TGTGCCAGCAGCCGGACTAGCGGGGGCACCTACAATGAGCAGTTCTTC.

The chain couples TRBV4-3 to TRBJ2-5; tentative D call: TRBD2 (5 bases). This CDR3 is built from 13 residues. V lost 3 bases and J 5 bases, leaving 10 bases between the germline ends. The germline CDR1 and CDR2 sequences are LGHNA and YSLEER. The CDR3 here is CASSQEASETQYF. In DNA, the CDR3 is TGCGCCAGCAGCCAGGAGGCGTCGGAGACCCAGTACTTC.

In nucleotides, the CDR3 is TGTGCCAGCAGCTTAGCCGGAGTCTCCTACGAGCAGTACTTC. This sequence encodes CASSLAGVSYEQYF. V gene TRBV11-2 combines with J gene TRBJ2-7; D gene ambiguous. The CDR3 sequence is 14 residues long. The V gene lost 1 base and the J gene lost 0 bases, with 7 bases spanning the gap. The germline CDR1 and CDR2 sequences are SGHAT and FQNNGV.

The CDR3 sequence: CASSSFQETQYF. The CDR3 nucleotides read TGTGCCAGCAGCTCCTTCCAAGAGACCCAGTACTTC. This chain joins TRBV7-2 and TRBJ2-5; D unclear. Germline V CDR1 and CDR2: SGHTA, FQGNSA. V lost 4 bases and J lost 1, with 4 bases in between. The CDR3 spans 12 residues.

The chain couples TRBV24-1 to TRBJ2-3; TRBD1 is a possible D gene (6 bases). The V end lost 6 bases, the J end lost 4 bases, and 13 bases lay between the germline ends. Germline V gene lookup returns CDR1 KGHDR and CDR2 SFDVKD. The CDR3 totals 14 residues. The CDR3 here is CATSWRQASDTQYF. CDR3 in DNA: TGTGCCACCAGTTGGAGACAGGCCTCAGATACGCAGTATTTT.

In its sample, this clone was seen a few times. The gene calls are TRBV5-5 and TRBJ1-5; 8 nucleotides align to TRBD1. This CDR3 is built from 16 residues. V lost 0 bases to trimming and J lost 6 bases; unmatched junction nucleotides: 8. The V gene's germline CDR1 is SGHKS and CDR2 YYEKEE (reference sequence). CDR3 sequence reads: CASSLVEDRVGQPQHF. For the CDR3, the DNA is TGTGCCAGCAGCTTGGTAGAGGACAGGGTCGGTCAGCCCCAGCATTTT.